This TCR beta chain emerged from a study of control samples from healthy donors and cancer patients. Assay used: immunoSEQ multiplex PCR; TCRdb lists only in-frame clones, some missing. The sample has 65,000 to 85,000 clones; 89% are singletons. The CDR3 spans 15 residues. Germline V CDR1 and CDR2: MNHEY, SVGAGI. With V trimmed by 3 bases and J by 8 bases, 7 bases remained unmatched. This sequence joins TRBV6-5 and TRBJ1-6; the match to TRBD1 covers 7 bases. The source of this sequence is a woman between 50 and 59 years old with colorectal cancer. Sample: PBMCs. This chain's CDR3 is CASSYGQVRDSPLHF. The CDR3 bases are TGTGCCAGCAGTTATGGACAGGTTAGGGATTCACCCCTCCACTTT.